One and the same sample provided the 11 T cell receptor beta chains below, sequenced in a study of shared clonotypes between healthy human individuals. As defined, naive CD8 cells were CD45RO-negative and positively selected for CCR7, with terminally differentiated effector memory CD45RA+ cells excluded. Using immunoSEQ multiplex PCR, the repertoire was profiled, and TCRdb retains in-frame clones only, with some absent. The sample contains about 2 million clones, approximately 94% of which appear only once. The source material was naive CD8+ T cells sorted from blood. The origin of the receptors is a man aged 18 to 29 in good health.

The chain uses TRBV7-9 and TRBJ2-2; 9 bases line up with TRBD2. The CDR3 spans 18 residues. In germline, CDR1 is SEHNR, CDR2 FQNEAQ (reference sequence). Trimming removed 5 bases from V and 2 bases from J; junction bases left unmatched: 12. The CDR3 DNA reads TGTGCCAGCAGCCCCTTAAATAGCGGGGGTTACAACACCGGGGAGCTGTTTTTT. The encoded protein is CASSPLNSGGYNTGELFF.

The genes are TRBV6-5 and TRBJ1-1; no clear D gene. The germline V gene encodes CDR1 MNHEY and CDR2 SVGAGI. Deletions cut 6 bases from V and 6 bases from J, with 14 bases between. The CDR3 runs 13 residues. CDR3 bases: TGTGCCAGCAGCCCTAGAGAGAGCCCTGAAGCTTTCTTT. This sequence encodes CASSPRESPEAFF.

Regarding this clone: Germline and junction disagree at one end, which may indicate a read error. The CDR3 sequence: CASREDRGGGNQPQHF. The DNA of the CDR3 is TGTGCCAGCAGGGAAGACAGGGGAGGAGGCAATCAGCCCCAGCATTTT. The chain links TRBV6-1 to TRBJ1-5; 8 bases map to TRBD1. This CDR3 region has 16 residues. CDR1 and CDR2 (germline): MNHNS, SASEGT.

For the CDR3, the DNA is TGTGCCATCAGTGAGTCGGGGGCAGGGGGTGTAACCTATAATTCACCCCTCCACTTT. Translated: CAISESGAGGVTYNSPLHF. The chain links TRBV10-3 to TRBJ1-6; 7 positions agree with TRBD1. The ends lost 0 bases at V and 2 bases at J; junction bases unmatched: 10. CDR1 and CDR2 (germline): ENHRY, SYGVKD. CDR3 length: 19 residues.

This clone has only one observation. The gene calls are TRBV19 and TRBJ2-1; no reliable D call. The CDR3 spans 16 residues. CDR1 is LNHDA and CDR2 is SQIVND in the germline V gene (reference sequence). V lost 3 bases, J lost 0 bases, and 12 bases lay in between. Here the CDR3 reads CASSIQQSSSYNEQFF. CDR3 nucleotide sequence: TGTGCCAGTAGTATCCAACAGTCGAGCTCCTACAATGAGCAGTTCTTC.

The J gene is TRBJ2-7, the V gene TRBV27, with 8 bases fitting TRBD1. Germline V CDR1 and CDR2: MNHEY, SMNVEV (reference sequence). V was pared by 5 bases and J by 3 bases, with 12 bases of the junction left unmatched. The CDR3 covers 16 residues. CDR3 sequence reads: CASSLHPQGVDYEQYF. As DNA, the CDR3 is TGTGCCAGCAGTCTCCATCCACAGGGGGTGGACTACGAGCAGTACTTC.

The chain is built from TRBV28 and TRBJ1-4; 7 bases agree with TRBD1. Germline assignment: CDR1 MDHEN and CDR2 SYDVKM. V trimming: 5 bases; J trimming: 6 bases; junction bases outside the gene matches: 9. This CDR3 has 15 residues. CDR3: CASSPRDRFDEKLFF. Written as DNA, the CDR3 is TGTGCCAGCAGTCCGCGGGACAGATTCGATGAAAAACTGTTTTTT.

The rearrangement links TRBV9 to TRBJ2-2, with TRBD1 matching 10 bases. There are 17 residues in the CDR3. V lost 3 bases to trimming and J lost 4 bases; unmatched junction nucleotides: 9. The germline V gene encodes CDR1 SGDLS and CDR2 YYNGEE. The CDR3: CASSDQDRTGGTGELFF. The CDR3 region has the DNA TGTGCCAGCAGCGACCAGGACCGGACAGGGGGCACCGGGGAGCTGTTTTTT.

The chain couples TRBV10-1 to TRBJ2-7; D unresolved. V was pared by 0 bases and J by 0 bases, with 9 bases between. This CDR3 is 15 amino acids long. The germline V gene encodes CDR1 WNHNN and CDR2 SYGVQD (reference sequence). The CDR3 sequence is CASSESIGDSYEQYF. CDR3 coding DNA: TGCGCCAGCAGTGAGTCGATTGGCGACTCCTACGAGCAGTACTTC.

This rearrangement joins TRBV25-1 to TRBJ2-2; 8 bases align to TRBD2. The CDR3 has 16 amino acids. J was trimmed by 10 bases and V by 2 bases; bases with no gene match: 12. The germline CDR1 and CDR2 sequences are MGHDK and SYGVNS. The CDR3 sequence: CASSEHGGGRQPELFF. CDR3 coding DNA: TGTGCCAGCAGTGAACACGGCGGGGGGCGGCAGCCGGAGCTGTTTTTT.

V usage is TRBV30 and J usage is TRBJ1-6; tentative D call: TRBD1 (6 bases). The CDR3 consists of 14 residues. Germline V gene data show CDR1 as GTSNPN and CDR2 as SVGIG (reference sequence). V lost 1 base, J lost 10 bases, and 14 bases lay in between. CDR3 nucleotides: TGTGCCTGGAGTGGCGGGGGCGGGGGATCACCCCTCCACTTT. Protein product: CAWSGGGGGSPLHF. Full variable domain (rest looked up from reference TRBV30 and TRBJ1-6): SQTIHQWPATLVQPVGSPLSLECTVEGTSNPNLYWYRQAAGRGLQLLFYSVGIGQISSEVPQNLSASRPQDRQFILSSKKLLLSDSGFYLCAWSGGGGGSPLHFGNGTRLTVT.